Listed below are T cell receptor beta chains from one sample, sequenced in a study of regulatory T cells in long-lasting Graves disease. In TCRdb, the multiplex PCR reads were re-called with MiXCR into one record per CDR3 protein. The table lists around 500,000 distinct CDR3 sequences, more than 10% of them singletons. Another study also made use of these data, one on T cells in Graves' hyperthyroidism and ophthalmopathy.

The sample consisted of peripheral blood mononuclear cells (PBMCs), taken at new diagnosis, from a patient treated with antithyroid drugs. These TCRs come from a woman younger than 45 with Graves disease. The CDR3 runs from the conserved cysteine through the conserved F or W. The D gene is left open where the match is weak. Rows may omit the clone size; those that give it use once, few, many or a size class.

>TRBJ1-2|many|TRBV6-5|-
CASSYASIGGYTF
TGTGCCAGCAGTTACGCGTCGATTGGTGGCTACACCTTC
>TRBJ2-5|-|TRBV28|TRBD2
CASSFGTGGMETQYF
TGTGCCAGCAGTTTCGGTACGGGAGGGATGGAGACCCAGTACTTC
>TRBJ2-5|many|TRBV5-1|-
CASSLLGGEETQYF
TGCGCCAGCAGCTTACTAGGAGGGGAAGAGACCCAGTACTTC
>TRBJ2-1|many|TRBV28|-
CASSLTVWGSLGQSTEEQFF
TGTGCCAGCAGTTTAACTGTGTGGGGGAGCCTGGGCCAGTCGACAGAGGAGCAGTTCTTC
>TRBJ1-3|-|TRBV6-1|-
CASRTPGTSIGNTIYF
TGTGCCAGCAGAACCCCCGGGACAAGTATCGGAAACACCATATATTTT
>TRBJ1-4|many|TRBV25-1|-
CASSEGLTRGEKLFF
TGTGCCAGCAGTGAGGGTCTCACAAGAGGTGAAAAACTGTTTTTT
>TRBJ1-1|many|TRBV6-1|-
CASRRLKNTEAFF
TGTGCCAGCAGGCGCCTAAAGAACACTGAAGCTTTCTTT
>TRBJ2-2|many|TRBV10-3|TRBD2
CSTSGRAETGELFF
TGTTCGACTAGCGGGAGGGCAGAGACCGGGGAGCTGTTTTTT
>TRBJ1-5|many|TRBV19|-
CAGAPGGRAQPQHF
TGTGCCGGCGCTCCGGGAGGGAGGGCTCAGCCCCAGCATTTT
>TRBJ2-3|-|TRBV4-1|-
CASAKLPEDTQYF
TGCGCCAGCGCGAAACTCCCCGAAGATACGCAGTATTTT
>TRBJ2-7|few|TRBV7-9|-
CASSLAVGVTIYEQYF
TGTGCCAGCAGCTTAGCGGTCGGGGTGACAATCTACGAGCAGTACTTC
>TRBJ2-3|many|TRBV2|-
CASSVEKGLMDTQYF
TGTGCCAGCAGTGTTGAGAAGGGCCTAATGGATACGCAGTATTTT
>TRBJ1-1|many|TRBV19|-
CASQQENTEAFF
TGTGCCAGTCAACAGGAGAACACTGAAGCTTTCTTT
>TRBJ1-2|-|TRBV27|TRBD1
CASSLSRGLIYGYTF
TGTGCCAGCAGTTTATCCAGGGGGCTTATCTATGGCTACACCTTC
>TRBJ2-7|few|TRBV9|-
CASGRETNSYEQYF
TGTGCCAGCGGACGAGAGACTAACTCCTACGAGCAGTACTTC
>TRBJ2-5|few|TRBV15|-
CATSRVELAKETQYF
TGTGCCACCAGCAGAGTTGAGCTGGCAAAAGAGACCCAGTACTTC
>TRBJ1-2|-|TRBV3-1|-
CASSPRGVRRRGYTF
TGTGCCAGCAGCCCCCGAGGAGTCCGGAGAAGGGGCTACACCTTC
>TRBJ2-7|many|TRBV3-1|TRBD1
CASSLTGLEQYF
TGTGCCAGCAGCCTGACAGGGCTCGAGCAGTACTTC
>TRBJ2-7|many|TRBV2|-
CASLAPTYEQYF
TGTGCCAGCCTAGCGCCCACCTACGAGCAGTACTTC
>TRBJ1-6|many|TRBV5-1|-
CASSLGSPGAYNSPLHF
TGCGCCAGCAGCTTAGGATCTCCTGGGGCCTATAATTCACCCCTCCACTTT
>TRBJ2-5|many|TRBV7-9|-
CASSLAGGETQYF
TGTGCCAGCAGCTTAGCGGGAGGAGAGACCCAGTACTTC
>TRBJ1-6|many|TRBV6-1|-
CASSTGTVNNSPLHF
TGTGCCAGCAGTACCGGGACGGTTAATAATTCACCCCTCCACTTT
>TRBJ1-3|many|TRBV11-3|-
CASSLTRGSRGTIYF
TGTGCCAGCAGCCTCACCCGAGGTTCGAGGGGCACCATATATTTT
>TRBJ1-5|many|TRBV7-9|TRBD1
CASSLGVGTGEGQPQHF
TGTGCCAGCAGCTTAGGGGTTGGGACAGGGGAAGGTCAGCCCCAGCATTTT
>TRBJ2-7|many|TRBV28|-
CASRSFRAPSEQYF
TGTGCCAGCAGGTCGTTCCGGGCTCCCTCCGAGCAGTACTTC
>TRBJ1-2|many|TRBV29-1|-
CSVEDPVGNNYGYTF
TGCAGCGTTGAAGATCCGGTCGGGAACAACTATGGCTACACCTTC
>TRBJ2-1|few|TRBV9|-
CASSVGLDSYNEQFF
TGTGCCAGCAGCGTAGGGCTAGATTCCTACAATGAGCAGTTCTTC
>TRBJ1-3|few|TRBV5-6|TRBD1
CASSRQGRTGNTIYF
TGTGCCAGCAGCCGACAGGGAAGAACTGGAAACACCATATATTTT
>TRBJ1-2|many|TRBV2|TRBD1
CASSEGDRPNYGYTF
TGTGCCAGCAGTGAGGGGGACAGACCTAACTATGGCTACACCTTC
>TRBJ2-5|many|TRBV7-8|TRBD2
CASSFTPNSGDQETQYF
TGTGCCAGCAGCTTTACCCCGAATAGCGGGGACCAAGAGACCCAGTACTTC
>TRBJ1-2|many|TRBV28|-
CASSVPSPGTANYGYTF
TGTGCCAGCAGTGTTCCCTCACCCGGGACCGCTAACTATGGCTACACCTTC
>TRBJ1-3|many|TRBV5-5|-
CASSFDGNTIYF
TGTGCCAGCAGCTTTGATGGAAACACCATATATTTT
>TRBJ2-7|many|TRBV11-2|-
CASSSNSGFKGKQYF
TGTGCCAGCAGCTCGAACTCCGGGTTCAAAGGCAAGCAGTACTTC
>TRBJ1-4|many|TRBV3-1|-
CASSPPKGDGEDEKLFF
TGTGCCAGCAGCCCCCCTAAAGGGGACGGCGAGGATGAAAAACTGTTTTTT
>TRBJ1-1|many|TRBV7-2|TRBD1
CASSSSPGQGLFMNTEAFF
TGTGCCAGCAGCTCCTCCCCGGGACAGGGTCTGTTCATGAACACTGAAGCTTTCTTT
>TRBJ1-4|-|TRBV4-3|-
CASSQIPAEKLFF
TGCGCCAGCAGCCAAATACCGGCGGAAAAACTGTTTTTT
>TRBJ1-2|-|TRBV12-3/TRBV12-4|-
CASSLEGGGGYGYTF
TGTGCCAGCAGTTTAGAGGGGGGAGGAGGGTATGGCTACACCTTC
>TRBJ1-2|many|TRBV4-1|TRBD1
CASSPRTGYGYTF
TGCGCCAGCAGCCCGAGGACAGGGTATGGCTACACCTTC
>TRBJ2-5|-|TRBV11-2|-
CASSLERGLETQYF
TGTGCCAGCAGCTTAGAGCGGGGATTGGAGACCCAGTACTTC
>TRBJ2-1|many|TRBV11-1|-
CASSLVSRGPNYNEQFF
TGTGCCAGCAGCTTAGTAAGCAGGGGACCAAACTACAATGAGCAGTTCTTC
>TRBJ1-5|many|TRBV4-3|-
CASSQDRDNQPQHF
TGCGCCAGCAGCCAAGACAGGGACAATCAGCCCCAGCATTTT
>TRBJ2-1|-|TRBV9|TRBD1
CASSVSSRTGGNEQFF
TGTGCCAGCAGCGTGAGTTCTAGGACAGGGGGGAATGAGCAGTTCTTC
>TRBJ2-7|-|TRBV6-2/TRBV6-3|-
CASSYTGNYEQYF
TGTGCCAGCAGTTACACAGGGAACTACGAGCAGTACTTC
>TRBJ2-7|many|TRBV20-1|TRBD2
CSAGLAGVYEQYF
TGCAGTGCCGGACTAGCGGGAGTCTACGAGCAGTACTTC
>TRBJ1-5|many|TRBV6-1|TRBD1
CASSQAGGSSQPQHF
TGTGCCAGCAGTCAAGCAGGGGGATCCTCCCAGCCCCAGCATTTT
>TRBJ2-3|many|TRBV13|TRBD2
CASSSFGLAGGSTSTDTQYF
TGTGCCAGCAGCTCATTCGGACTAGCGGGAGGTTCTACTAGCACAGATACGCAGTATTTT
>TRBJ1-2|few|TRBV27|-
CASSRQRGDNYGYTF
TGTGCCAGCAGTCGCCAGAGGGGGGATAACTATGGCTACACCTTC
>TRBJ2-1|many|TRBV10-3|-
CAISESRGPGEIQFF
TGTGCCATCAGTGAGTCGAGGGGGCCGGGGGAAATACAGTTCTTC
>TRBJ1-4|-|TRBV18|-
CASGPHPNEKLFF
TGTGCCTCTGGGCCCCATCCTAATGAAAAACTGTTTTTT
>TRBJ2-7|-|TRBV7-2|TRBD1
CASSLRTGSDYEQYF
TGTGCCAGCAGCTTGCGGACAGGGTCCGACTACGAGCAGTACTTC
>TRBJ2-7|-|TRBV19|-
CASSIGRSYEQYF
TGTGCCAGTAGTATAGGTAGGAGCTACGAGCAGTACTTC
>TRBJ1-1|many|TRBV12-3/TRBV12-4|-
CASSSSTIGRTEAFF
TGTGCCAGCAGCTCGTCGACTATCGGTAGGACAGAAGCTTTCTTT
>TRBJ2-2|-|TRBV20-1|-
CSARDRNNTGELFF
TGCAGTGCTCGGGACCGCAACAACACCGGGGAGCTGTTTTTT
>TRBJ2-3|once|TRBV2|-
CASGPGRRADTQYF
TGTGCCAGCGGTCCGGGAAGGAGGGCAGATACGCAGTATTTT
>TRBJ1-1|many|TRBV29-1|-
CSVEGGTMNTEAFF
TGCAGCGTTGAGGGCGGCACTATGAACACTGAAGCTTTCTTT